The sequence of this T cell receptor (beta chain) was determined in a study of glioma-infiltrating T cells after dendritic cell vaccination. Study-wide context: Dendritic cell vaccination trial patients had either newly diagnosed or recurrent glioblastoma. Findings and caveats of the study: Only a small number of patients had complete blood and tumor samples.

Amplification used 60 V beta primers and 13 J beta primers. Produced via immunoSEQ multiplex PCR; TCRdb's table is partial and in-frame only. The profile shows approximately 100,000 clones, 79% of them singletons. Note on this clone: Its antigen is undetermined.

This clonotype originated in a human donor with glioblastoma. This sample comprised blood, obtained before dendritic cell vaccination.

CDR3 coding DNA: TGCAGCGTTGTTTGGGGTGGGAGGCTGAATGAGCAGTTCTTC. Translation: CSVVWGGRLNEQFF. The rearrangement uses TRBV29-1 and TRBJ2-1, with TRBD2 as a possible D gene (6 bases). Per the germline V gene, CDR1 is SQVTM and CDR2 is ANQGSEA. This CDR3 spans 14 amino acids. Trimming left V 4 bases short and J 7 bases short, with 17 bases between.